This T cell receptor (beta chain) appears in the sequencing data of a study of blood T cell repertoires in COVID-19 (dated by TCRdb to between 2020 and 2021). About the study as a whole: Samples from collaborators originated in the United States, Italy and Spain and spanned both the acute and convalescent phases of COVID-19. The prospective study material was composed of cDNA or gDNA derived from T cells, B-cell-depleted T cells, or PBMCs. Deeply sampled blood TCRbeta repertoires from subjects exposed to, actively infected with, or recovered from COVID-19 were included in the dataset. A freely available public database, intended as a resource for researchers studying the immune response to SARS-CoV-2, is where the repertoires were released. The samples were drawn from two sources: the first 160 participants of the ongoing ImmuneRACE study, and 1,254 subjects contributed by 6 global collaborators. Nearly every sample came with metadata listing a de-identified subject ID, COVID-19 status, age in years and sex. Where available, HLA class I and class II types were obtained from metadata supplied by the sample provider rather than from assay-based typing. Study-level results and caveats: Clinical and demographic metadata were provided uncurated, with the amount varying by source and participant.

The immunoSEQ Assay, a bias-controlled multiplex PCR, was used to amplify TCRbeta CDR3 regions from genomic DNA. On the study's bioinformatics: The number of nucleated cells in each sample was estimated from the amplification of reference gene primers within the assay. To quantify the absolute abundance of each unique TCRbeta CDR3 rearrangement, sequence reads were collapsed and filtered. Productive Simpson clonality was computed per sample as the square root of Simpson's diversity index over productive rearrangements. This immuneACCESS table, as held by TCRdb, lists in-frame sequences with V and J called but not all clones. Of the missing ones, under half trace to an unresolved V gene in checked studies; the others have no known cause. The V and J calls and clone size were taken over from that table, and D and trimming were inferred from the DNA. A total of a few hundred thousand clones appear in this sample, 85% to 90% of them only once. Approximately 6.5% of the sample comes from the top ten.

With regard to this clone: Its specific antigen is unknown. No much larger clone is present one base from it, and per-base qualities are unavailable. The same CDR3 is also encoded by other DNA sequences in this sample.

The CDR3 covers 15 residues, taking in both the cysteine and the phenylalanine. Only the CDR3 DNA stays, 45 bases, in frame from base 1. V loses 0 bases at its end and J loses 0 bases; junction bases beyond the gene matches: 1. CDR1 and CDR2 are drawn from the germline V gene: SGHRS, YFSETQ. At one collaborating source in Seattle, patients were enrolled during active infection and were followed longitudinally through the course of disease. Whole blood was collected in K2EDTA tubes by collaborating institutions according to the institutions' own protocols. For TCRbeta analysis, collaborators shipped samples in one of three forms: frozen whole blood, isolated PBMCs, or DNA extracted from either of those sample types.

This TCR was recovered from a woman aged 50 to 60 with COVID-19, enrolled during active disease. The chain uses TRBV5-1 and TRBJ2-7; TRBD2 aligns with 9 central bases. Input material: peripheral blood. The sequenced DNA: TGCGCCAGCAGCTTGGGAGCGGGAGGCTCCTACGAGCAGTACTTC. Its coded protein is CASSLGAGGSYEQYF.